This is a list of T cell receptor beta chains from one sample in a study of cytomegalovirus exposure and HLA in healthy donors. Method: immunoSEQ multiplex PCR; TCRdb's copy keeps in-frame clones and lacks some. The sample shows approximately 220,000 clones, just over 75% of them seen only once. Sequenced: PBMCs. Every receptor here comes from a man aged 18 to 30 in good health and CMV-seronegative. Both conserved end residues are part of each CDR3. The order of the fields is clone size, D gene, V gene, J gene, CDR3 length, CDR3 protein, CDR3 DNA. D genes are given only for firm matches. Only some rows state a clone size, as once, few, many or a class for expanded clones.

>-|TRBD2|TRBV7-8|TRBJ2-7|15
CASSSGLAGIYEQYF
TGTGCCAGCAGCTCGGGACTAGCGGGGATCTACGAGCAGTACTTC
>-|-|TRBV6-1|TRBJ2-5|13
CASRILVKEAQYF
TGTGCCAGCAGGATACTAGTTAAAGAGGCCCAGTACTTC
>-|-|TRBV9|TRBJ2-1|15
CASSGGQRSYNEQFF
TGTGCCAGCAGCGGTGGGCAGCGGTCCTACAATGAGCAGTTCTTC
>-|-|TRBV4-1|TRBJ1-3|16
CASSLNPGSLGNTIYF
TGCGCCAGCAGCCTGAACCCGGGGAGCCTTGGAAACACCATATATTTT
>-|-|TRBV19|TRBJ1-3|15
CASKLGGNSGNTIYF
TGTGCCAGTAAATTGGGAGGAAACTCTGGAAACACCATATATTTT
>-|TRBD1|TRBV10-2|TRBJ2-7|14
CASRALLTGYEQYF
TGCGCCAGCAGAGCCCTTCTGACAGGGTACGAGCAGTACTTC
>-|TRBD2|TRBV2|TRBJ2-1|12
CASKRGYNEQFF
TGTGCCAGCAAGCGGGGCTACAATGAGCAGTTCTTC
>few|-|TRBV7-9|TRBJ2-7|14
CASNTPDSTYEQYF
TGTGCCAGCAACACACCCGACAGCACCTACGAGCAGTACTTC
>-|TRBD1|TRBV6-5|TRBJ2-7|16
CASSFKGQGFSYEQYF
TGTGCCAGCAGTTTCAAAGGACAGGGATTCTCCTACGAGCAGTACTTC
>-|TRBD2|TRBV19|TRBJ2-7|14
CASSTSGSSYEQYF
TGTGCCAGTTCAACTAGCGGGAGCTCCTACGAGCAGTACTTC
>-|TRBD2|TRBV5-1|TRBJ2-5|14
CASSFLVGEGTQYF
TGCGCCAGCAGCTTTCTGGTGGGGGAGGGGACCCAGTACTTC
>-|TRBD1|TRBV7-9|TRBJ2-4|13
CASSQSDRGVQYF
TGTGCCAGCAGCCAATCGGACAGGGGGGTTCAGTACTTC
>-|-|TRBV1|TRBJ2-1|18
CTSSQDPLSGETYNEQFF
TGCACCAGCAGCCAAGACCCACTATCGGGGGAGACCTACAATGAGCAGTTCTTC
>-|TRBD1|TRBV4-2|TRBJ1-6|17
CASSQGTGGGKNSPLHF
TGTGCCAGCAGCCAAGGGACAGGGGGCGGAAAAAATTCACCCCTCCACTTT
>-|-|TRBV6-5|TRBJ2-1|14
CASSYRLGHNEQFF
TGTGCCAGCAGTTACAGGCTAGGCCATAATGAGCAGTTCTTC
>-|-|TRBV11-2|TRBJ2-5|14
CASSLLTEQETQYF
TGTGCCAGCAGCTTACTGACAGAGCAAGAGACCCAGTACTTC
>-|-|TRBV11-2|TRBJ1-4|11
CASSRGEKLFF
TGTGCCAGCAGCCGAGGGGAAAAACTGTTTTTT
>-|-|TRBV7-9|TRBJ2-2|15
CASSPAGSGTGELFF
TGTGCCAGCAGCCCCGCAGGGTCGGGCACCGGGGAGCTGTTTTTT
>-|-|TRBV2|TRBJ2-5|13
CASSPLVAETQYF
TGTGCCAGCAGTCCCTTGGTGGCAGAGACCCAGTACTTC
>-|-|TRBV6-5|TRBJ1-2|13
CASSYFSNYGYTF
TGTGCCAGCAGTTACTTCTCTAACTATGGCTACACCTTC
>-|TRBD1|TRBV29-1|TRBJ1-2|13
CSVEDRGNYGYTF
TGCAGCGTTGAGGACAGGGGAAACTATGGCTACACCTTC
>-|-|TRBV5-1|TRBJ1-4|15
CASMEGYATNEKLFF
TGCGCCAGCATGGAGGGGTATGCAACTAATGAAAAACTGTTTTTT
>once|-|TRBV11-2|TRBJ2-5|11
CASSTRETQYF
TGTGCCAGCAGCACAAGAGAGACCCAGTACTTC
>-|-|TRBV18|TRBJ1-1|13
CASSTPVNTEAFF
TGTGCCAGCTCAACCCCGGTGAACACTGAAGCTTTCTTT
>-|TRBD1|TRBV5-1|TRBJ1-4|16
CASSLALQGAGEKLFF
TGCGCCAGCAGCTTGGCCTTACAGGGGGCCGGTGAAAAACTGTTTTTT
>once|-|TRBV7-2|TRBJ1-3|16
CASSPRDNLFGNTIYF
TGTGCCAGCAGCCCCCGGGACAACCTATTTGGAAACACCATATATTTT
>-|TRBD1|TRBV6-1|TRBJ2-2|13
CASSGTGAGELFF
TGTGCCAGCAGTGGCACAGGGGCCGGGGAGCTGTTTTTT
>-|-|TRBV5-4|TRBJ1-2|15
CASSFLGGAPGGYTF
TGTGCCAGCAGCTTTTTGGGGGGGGCGCCGGGCGGCTACACCTTC
>few|TRBD2|TRBV19|TRBJ2-2|19
CASSIATGVAGRATGELFF
TGTGCCAGTAGTATAGCTACCGGGGTAGCGGGGAGAGCCACCGGGGAGCTGTTTTTT
>-|TRBD1|TRBV10-3|TRBJ2-7|13
CAISRDRVYEQYF
TGTGCCATCAGTCGGGACAGGGTCTACGAGCAGTACTTC
>few|-|TRBV30|TRBJ2-6|13
CAWRASGANVLTF
TGTGCCTGGAGAGCCTCTGGGGCCAACGTCCTGACTTTC
>-|TRBD1|TRBV2|TRBJ1-1|14
CASRGTGGATEAFF
TGTGCCAGCAGGGGCACAGGGGGCGCGACTGAAGCTTTCTTT
>-|TRBD1|TRBV28|TRBJ1-1|14
CASSLSEGAGEAFF
TGTGCCAGCAGTTTAAGTGAGGGGGCAGGTGAAGCTTTCTTT
>-|-|TRBV5-1|TRBJ2-3|15
CASSLAGTSTDTQYF
TGCGCCAGCAGCTTAGCGGGTACTAGCACAGATACGCAGTATTTT
>-|TRBD2|TRBV10-3|TRBJ2-7|14
CAISQREVGQEQYF
TGTGCCATCTCACAGCGGGAGGTAGGGCAGGAGCAGTACTTC
>few|-|TRBV30|TRBJ2-1|12
CAWSYQENEQFF
TGTGCCTGGAGTTACCAGGAAAATGAGCAGTTCTTC
>-|TRBD2|TRBV28|TRBJ2-3|15
CASSSLAGGFNTQYF
TGTGCCAGCAGTTCACTAGCGGGGGGTTTCAATACGCAGTATTTT
>-|TRBD2|TRBV7-3|TRBJ2-7|15
CASSLTSGSSNEQYF
TGTGCCAGCAGCTTAACTAGCGGGAGTTCCAACGAGCAGTACTTC
>few|-|TRBV15|TRBJ2-7|14
CATSRARTPRKQYF
TGTGCCACCAGCAGAGCAAGGACACCAAGGAAGCAGTACTTC
>-|TRBD2|TRBV7-9|TRBJ2-2|17
CASSPPRLAGNTGELFF
TGTGCCAGCAGCCCGCCTAGGCTAGCGGGGAACACCGGGGAGCTGTTTTTT
>-|-|TRBV27|TRBJ1-3|15
CASSLTHTSGNTIYF
TGTGCCAGCAGTTTAACCCACACCTCTGGAAACACCATATATTTT
>-|-|TRBV10-3|TRBJ2-2|14
CAISDNYNTGELFF
TGTGCCATCAGTGACAACTACAACACCGGGGAGCTGTTTTTT
>-|TRBD1|TRBV7-9|TRBJ2-7|14
CASSLVGQGAEQYF
TGTGCCAGCAGCTTAGTCGGACAGGGGGCCGAGCAGTACTTC
>-|TRBD1|TRBV2|TRBJ1-1|13
CASTRGLNTEAFF
TGTGCCAGCACCAGGGGGTTGAACACTGAAGCTTTCTTT
>-|TRBD1|TRBV11-2|TRBJ1-2|13
CASSLGTGNGYTF
TGTGCCAGCAGCTTGGGGACAGGGAATGGCTACACCTTC
>-|TRBD2|TRBV19|TRBJ2-7|16
CASSIGTSGTPYEQYF
TGTGCCAGTAGTATAGGAACTAGCGGGACTCCCTACGAGCAGTACTTC